This TCR beta chain was sequenced during a study of blood T cell repertoires in COVID-19. Sequencing used immunoSEQ multiplex PCR; TCRdb keeps in-frame clones, though not all of them. The sample consists of roughly 300,000 clones, nearly 90% of them appearing once. The CDR3 runs to 13 residues. Deletions cut 11 bases from V and 0 bases from J, with 12 bases between. Germline CDR1 reads ENHRY; CDR2 reads SYGVKD. The genes are TRBV10-3 and TRBJ2-3; D uncertain. Source material: peripheral blood. This clonotype originated in a woman aged 30 to 39 with COVID-19, enrolled during active disease. CDR3 nucleotide sequence: TGTGCCTCCACCTCACTCAGCACAGATACGCAGTATTTT. Translating it yields CASTSLSTDTQYF.